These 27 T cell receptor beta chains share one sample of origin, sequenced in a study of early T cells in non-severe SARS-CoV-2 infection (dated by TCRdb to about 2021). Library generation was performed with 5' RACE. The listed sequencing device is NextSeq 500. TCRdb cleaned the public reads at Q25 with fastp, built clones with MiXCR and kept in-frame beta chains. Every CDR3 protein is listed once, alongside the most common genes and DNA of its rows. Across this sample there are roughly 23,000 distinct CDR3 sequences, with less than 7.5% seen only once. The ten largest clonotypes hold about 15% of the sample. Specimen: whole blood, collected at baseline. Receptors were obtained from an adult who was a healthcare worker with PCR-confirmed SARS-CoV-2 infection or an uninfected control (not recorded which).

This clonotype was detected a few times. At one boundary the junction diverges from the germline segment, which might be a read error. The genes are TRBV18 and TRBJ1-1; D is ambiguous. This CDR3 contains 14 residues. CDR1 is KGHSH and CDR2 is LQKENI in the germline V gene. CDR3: CASSPPSDDTEVFF. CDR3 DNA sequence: TGTGCCAGCTCACCTCCATCGGACGACACTGAAGTTTTCTTT.

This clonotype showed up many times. The CDR3 region has the DNA TGTGCCAGTGGGACAGGGTCGGGTAATCAGCCCCAGCATTTT. It yields the protein CASGTGSGNQPQHF. V gene TRBV3-1 combines with J gene TRBJ1-5; 9 nucleotides line up with TRBD1. V shed 9 bases, J shed 4 bases, and the junction held 7 bases outside the gene matches. Germline CDR1 LGHDT, CDR2 YNNKEL (reference sequence). CDR3 length equals 14 residues.

This CDR3 is CAWSAQQGFADTQYF. As DNA, the CDR3 is TGTGCCTGGAGTGCCCAACAGGGGTTCGCAGATACGCAGTATTTT. V gene TRBV30 combines with J gene TRBJ2-3, with 7 bases identical to TRBD1. The J segment lost 4 bases and the V segment lost 1 base, leaving 8 bases of the junction unmatched. The CDR3 consists of 15 residues. Germline lookup yields CDR1 GTSNPN and CDR2 SVGIG (reference sequence).

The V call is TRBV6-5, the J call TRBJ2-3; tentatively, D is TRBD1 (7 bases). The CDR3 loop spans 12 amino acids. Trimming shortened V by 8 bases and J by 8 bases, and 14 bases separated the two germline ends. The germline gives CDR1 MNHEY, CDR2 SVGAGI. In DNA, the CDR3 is TGTGCCAGCCAGGGGGGAAGGGGTACGCAGTATTTT. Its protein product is CASQGGRGTQYF.

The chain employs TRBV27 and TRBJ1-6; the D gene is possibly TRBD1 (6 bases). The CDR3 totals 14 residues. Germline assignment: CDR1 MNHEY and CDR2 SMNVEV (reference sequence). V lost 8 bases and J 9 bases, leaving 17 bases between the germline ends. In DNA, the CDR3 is TGTGCCAGCCAGGGGAGAAATAGGGTTTCACCCCTCCACTTT. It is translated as CASQGRNRVSPLHF.

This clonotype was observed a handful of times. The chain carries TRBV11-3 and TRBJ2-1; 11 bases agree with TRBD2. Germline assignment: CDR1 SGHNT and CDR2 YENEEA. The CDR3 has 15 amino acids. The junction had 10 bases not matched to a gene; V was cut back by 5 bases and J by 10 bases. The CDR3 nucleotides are TGTGCCAGCAGCGCACACCCGGGACTAGCGGACGAGCAGTTCTTC. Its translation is CASSAHPGLADEQFF.

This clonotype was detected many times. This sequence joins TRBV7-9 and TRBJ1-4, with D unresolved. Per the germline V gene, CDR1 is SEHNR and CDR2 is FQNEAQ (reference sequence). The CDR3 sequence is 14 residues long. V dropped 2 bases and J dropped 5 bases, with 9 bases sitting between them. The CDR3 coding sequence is TGTGCCAGCAGCTTATCGGACGGAAATGAAAAACTGTTTTTT. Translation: CASSLSDGNEKLFF.

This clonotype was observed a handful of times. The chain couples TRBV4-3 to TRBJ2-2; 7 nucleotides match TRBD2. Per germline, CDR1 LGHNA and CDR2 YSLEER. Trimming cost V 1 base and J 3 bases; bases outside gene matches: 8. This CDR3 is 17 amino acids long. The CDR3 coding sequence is TGCGCCAGCAGCCAAGTCTTAGCGGGTGGAGACACCGGGGAGCTGTTTTTT. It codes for CASSQVLAGGDTGELFF.

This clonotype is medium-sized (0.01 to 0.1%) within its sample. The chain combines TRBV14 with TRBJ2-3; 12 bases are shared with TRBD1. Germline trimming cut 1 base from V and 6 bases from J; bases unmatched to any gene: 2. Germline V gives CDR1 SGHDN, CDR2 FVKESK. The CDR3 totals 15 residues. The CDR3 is CASSQVGTGGDTQYF. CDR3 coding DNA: TGTGCCAGCAGCCAAGTTGGGACAGGGGGCGATACGCAGTATTTT.

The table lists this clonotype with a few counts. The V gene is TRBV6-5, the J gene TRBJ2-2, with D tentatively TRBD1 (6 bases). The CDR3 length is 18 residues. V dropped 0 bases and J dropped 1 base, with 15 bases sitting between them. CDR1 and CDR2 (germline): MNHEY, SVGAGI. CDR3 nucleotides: TGTGCCAGCAGTTACTCGATGGAACAGGGCCAGAACACCGGGGAGCTGTTTTTT. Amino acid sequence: CASSYSMEQGQNTGELFF.

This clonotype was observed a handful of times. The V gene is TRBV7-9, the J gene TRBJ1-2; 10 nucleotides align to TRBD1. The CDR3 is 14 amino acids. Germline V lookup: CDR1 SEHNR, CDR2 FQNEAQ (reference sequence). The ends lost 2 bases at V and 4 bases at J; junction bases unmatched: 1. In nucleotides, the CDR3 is TGTGCCAGCAGCTTACGGGACAGGGGCTATGGCTACACCTTC. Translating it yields CASSLRDRGYGYTF. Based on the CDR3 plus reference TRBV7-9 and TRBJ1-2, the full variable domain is DTGVSQNPRHKITKRGQNVTFRCDPISEHNRLYWYRQTLGQGPEFLTYFQNEAQLEKSRLLSDRFSAERPKGSFSTLEIQRTEQGDSAMYLCASSLRDRGYGYTFGSGTRLTVV.

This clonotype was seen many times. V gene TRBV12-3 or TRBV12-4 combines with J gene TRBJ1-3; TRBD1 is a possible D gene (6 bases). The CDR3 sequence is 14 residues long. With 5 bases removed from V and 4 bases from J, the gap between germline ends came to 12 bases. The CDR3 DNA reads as TGTGCCAGCAGTCCCCAGGGGTGGGGAAACACCATATATTTT. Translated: CASSPQGWGNTIYF.

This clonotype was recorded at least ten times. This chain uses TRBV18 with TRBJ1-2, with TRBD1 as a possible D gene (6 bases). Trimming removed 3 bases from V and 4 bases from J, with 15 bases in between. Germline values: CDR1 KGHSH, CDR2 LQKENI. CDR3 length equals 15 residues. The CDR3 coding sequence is TGTGCCAGCTCACCTTCCTTCGGACAGCTCTATGGCTACACCTTC. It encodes CASSPSFGQLYGYTF.

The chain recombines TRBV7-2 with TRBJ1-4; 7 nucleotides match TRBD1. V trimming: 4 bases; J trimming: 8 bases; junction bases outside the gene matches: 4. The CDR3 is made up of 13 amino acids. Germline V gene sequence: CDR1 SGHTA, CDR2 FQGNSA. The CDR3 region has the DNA TGTGCCAGCAGCTCTGGGACAGTCGAAAAACTGTTTTTT. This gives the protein CASSSGTVEKLFF. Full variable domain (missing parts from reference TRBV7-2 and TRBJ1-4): GAGVSQSPSNKVTEKGKDVELRCDPISGHTALYWYRQSLGQGLEFLIYFQGNSAPDKSGLPSDRFSAERTGGSVSTLTIQRTQQEDSAVYLCASSSGTVEKLFFGSGTQLSVL.

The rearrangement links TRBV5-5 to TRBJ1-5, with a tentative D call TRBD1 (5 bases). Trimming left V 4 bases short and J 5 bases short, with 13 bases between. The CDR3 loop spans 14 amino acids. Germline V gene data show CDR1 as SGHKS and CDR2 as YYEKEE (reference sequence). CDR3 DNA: TGTGCCAGCAGCCCCTACCCCAGGGATCAGCCCCAGCATTTT. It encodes CASSPYPRDQPQHF.

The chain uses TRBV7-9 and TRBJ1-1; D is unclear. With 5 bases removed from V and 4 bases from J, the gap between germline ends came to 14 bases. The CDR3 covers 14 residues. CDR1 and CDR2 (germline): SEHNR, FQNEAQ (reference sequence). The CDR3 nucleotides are TGTGCCAGCAGCCCGAGCGCTGGTGGCACTGAAGCTTTCTTT. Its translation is CASSPSAGGTEAFF.

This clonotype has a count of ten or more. The DNA of the CDR3 is TGTGCCAGCAGTCCCAGGGGGCAGAGTGAAAAACTGTTTTTT. Protein: CASSPRGQSEKLFF. J is TRBJ1-4 and V is TRBV12-3 or TRBV12-4; TRBD1 aligns across 8 bases. Trimming took 5 bases from V and 7 from J; bases not matched to a gene: 6. The CDR3 is 14 residues long.

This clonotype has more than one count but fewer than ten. This chain's CDR3 is CASSEVIRATGELFF. The CDR3, as DNA: TGTGCCAGCAGTGAAGTCATACGTGCCACCGGGGAGCTGTTTTTT. The chain carries TRBV6-1 and TRBJ2-2; D gene unclear. Trimming cost V 1 base and J 4 bases, with 10 bases left between them. Germline V gives CDR1 MNHNS, CDR2 SASEGT. This CDR3 has 15 amino acids.

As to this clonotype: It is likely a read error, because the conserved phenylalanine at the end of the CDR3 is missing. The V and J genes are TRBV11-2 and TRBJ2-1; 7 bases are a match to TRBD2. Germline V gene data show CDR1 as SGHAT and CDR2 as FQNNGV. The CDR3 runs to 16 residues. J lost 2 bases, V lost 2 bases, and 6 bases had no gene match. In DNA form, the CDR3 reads TGTGCCAGCAGCTTATTGGGAGGGGCGACCTACAATGAGCAGTTCTAC. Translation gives CASSLLGGATYNEQFY.

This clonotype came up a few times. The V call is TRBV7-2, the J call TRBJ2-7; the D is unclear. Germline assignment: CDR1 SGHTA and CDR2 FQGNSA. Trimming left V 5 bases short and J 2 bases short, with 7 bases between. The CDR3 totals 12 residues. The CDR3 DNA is TGTGCCAGCAGCACGGTGGCCTACGAGCAGTACTTC. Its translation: CASSTVAYEQYF.

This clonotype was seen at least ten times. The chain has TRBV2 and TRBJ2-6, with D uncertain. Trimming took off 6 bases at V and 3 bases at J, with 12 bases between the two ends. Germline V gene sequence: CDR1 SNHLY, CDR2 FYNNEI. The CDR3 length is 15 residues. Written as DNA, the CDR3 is TGTGCCAGCAGCCCAGACCGTGGTGGGGCCAACGTCCTGACTTTC. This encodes CASSPDRGGANVLTF. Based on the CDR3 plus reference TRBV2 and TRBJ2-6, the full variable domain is EPEVTQTPSHQVTQMGQEVILRCVPISNHLYFYWYRQILGQKVEFLVSFYNNEISEKSEIFDDQFSVERPDGSNFTLKIRSTKLEDSAMYFCASSPDRGGANVLTFGAGSRLTVL.

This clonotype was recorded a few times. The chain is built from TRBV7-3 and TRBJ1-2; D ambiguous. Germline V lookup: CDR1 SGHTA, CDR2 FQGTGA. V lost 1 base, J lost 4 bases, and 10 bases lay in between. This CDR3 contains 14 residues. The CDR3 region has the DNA TGTGCCAGCAGCTTAAGAGGGCAAAGCTATGGCTACACCTTC. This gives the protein CASSLRGQSYGYTF.

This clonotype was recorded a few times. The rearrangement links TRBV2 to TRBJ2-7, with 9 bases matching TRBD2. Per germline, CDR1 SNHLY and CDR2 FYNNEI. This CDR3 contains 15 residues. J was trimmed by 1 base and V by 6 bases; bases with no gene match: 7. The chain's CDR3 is CASRRGGDFSYEQYF. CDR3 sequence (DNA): TGTGCCAGCAGGCGGGGGGGCGATTTTTCCTACGAGCAGTACTTC. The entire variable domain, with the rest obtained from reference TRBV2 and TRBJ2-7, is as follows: EPEVTQTPSHQVTQMGQEVILRCVPISNHLYFYWYRQILGQKVEFLVSFYNNEISEKSEIFDDQFSVERPDGSNFTLKIRSTKLEDSAMYFCASRRGGDFSYEQYFGPGTRLTVT.

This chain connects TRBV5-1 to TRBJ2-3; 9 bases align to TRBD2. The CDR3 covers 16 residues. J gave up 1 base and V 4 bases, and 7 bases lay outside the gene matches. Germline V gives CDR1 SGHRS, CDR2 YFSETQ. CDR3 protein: CASSLGLALGTDTQYF. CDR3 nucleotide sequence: TGCGCCAGCAGCCTGGGACTAGCTCTTGGCACAGATACGCAGTATTTT.

CDR3 nucleotides: TGTGCCAGCAGTTACGGAGATGAAAAACTGTTTTTT. Translating it yields CASSYGDEKLFF. This sequence joins TRBV6-5 and TRBJ1-4; D remains ambiguous. This CDR3 has 12 residues. V lost 2 bases, J lost 6 bases, and 4 bases lay in between. Per germline, CDR1 MNHEY and CDR2 SVGAGI.

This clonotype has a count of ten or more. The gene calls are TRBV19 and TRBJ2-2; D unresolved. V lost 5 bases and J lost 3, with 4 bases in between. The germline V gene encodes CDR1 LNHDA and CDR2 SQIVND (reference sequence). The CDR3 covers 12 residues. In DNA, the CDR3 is TGTGCCAGTAGTTCCGACACCGGGGAGCTGTTTTTT. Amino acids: CASSSDTGELFF.

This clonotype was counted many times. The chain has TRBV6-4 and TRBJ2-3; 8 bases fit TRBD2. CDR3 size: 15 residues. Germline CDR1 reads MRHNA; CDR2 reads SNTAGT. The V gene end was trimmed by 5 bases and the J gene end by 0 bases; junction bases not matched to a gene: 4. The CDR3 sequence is CASSSTSASTDTQYF. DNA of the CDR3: TGTGCCAGCAGTTCGACTAGCGCCAGCACAGATACGCAGTATTTT.